This T cell receptor beta chain comes out of a study of blood T cell repertoires in COVID-19. The protocol was immunoSEQ multiplex PCR, while the TCRdb copy is restricted to in-frame clones and leaves out a portion. The sample contains a few hundred thousand clones, 75% to 90% of which appear only once. Trimming removed 0 bases from V and 2 bases from J, with 10 bases in between. CDR1 and CDR2 from the germline V gene are KGHSH and LQKENI. The CDR3 is made up of 15 amino acids. Source material: peripheral blood. The receptor was derived from a woman aged 55-75 years with acute or convalescent COVID-19. J is TRBJ2-5 and V is TRBV18; a weak D match, TRBD2 (7 bases). For the CDR3, the DNA is TGTGCCAGCTCACCACCGGGGGGGCGTCAAGAGACCCAGTACTTC. Its translation is CASSPPGGRQETQYF. The full variable domain, in which reference TRBV18 and TRBJ2-5 provide the parts outside the CDR3, is NAGVMQNPRHLVRRRGQEARLRCSPMKGHSHVYWYRQLPEEGLKFMVYLQKENIIDESGMPKERFSAEFPKEGPSILRIQQVVRGDSAAYFCASSPPGGRQETQYFGPGTRLLVL.